This T cell receptor beta chain is from a study of CD4 and CD8 cells across lung adenocarcinoma regions. TCRdb re-called the PCR reads through MiXCR, storing one row per CDR3 protein. The sample contains under 10,000 distinct CDR3 sequences, 45% to 70% of which appear only once. For this clonotype: The junction differs from germline at one of its ends, possibly a read error.

The sequence was obtained from a female donor with lung adenocarcinoma. The CD4 and CD8 labels of this study may be unreliable. Sequenced input: CD4+ T cells from the center of a lung tumor.

This CDR3 is CASSSILTETQFF. The CDR3 region has the DNA TGTGCCAGCAGTTCCATCCTCACAGAGACGCAGTTTTTT. The chain joins TRBV6-5 to TRBJ2-3, with no clear D. Germline assignment: CDR1 MNHEY and CDR2 SVGAGI. CDR3 size: 13 residues.